This TCR beta chain was identified in a study of TIL therapy for anti-PD-1-resistant metastatic lung cancer. Across the study: A few tumors were EGFR-mutant and two were ALK-rearranged. Study findings and constraints: Patients were highly selected, enriched for treatment-naive, never-smoker and oncogene-addicted cases.

Germline values: CDR1 SGHRS, CDR2 YFSETQ. The CDR3 consists of 13 residues. The germline V and J ends were trimmed by 4 bases and 5 bases, with 12 bases remaining between them. In the case of this clone: Its antigen is undetermined.

Sequencing used immunoSEQ v3. Libraries were prepared by immunoSEQ multiplex PCR; TCRdb keeps only in-frame clonotypes and omits some of them. The sample consists of about 95,000 clones, 55% to 75% of them appearing once. Documented time point: pre-treatment sample, taken before nivolumab and TIL therapy. Pleural nodules or supraclavicular lymph nodes made up most of the excised metastases sampled. The receptor was isolated from a person between 25 and 79 years old with non-small cell lung cancer. The sequenced sample was tumor tissue, obtained at baseline. The rearrangement links TRBV5-1 to TRBJ1-1; no firm D call. The CDR3 is CASSKGRDTEAFF. The CDR3 bases are TGCGCCAGCAGCAAAGGACGGGATACTGAAGCTTTCTTT.